Below, one T cell receptor beta chain is given with its context. Authors' analysis steps: It was from reference gene primer amplification that nucleated cell counts were estimated. Data came from immunoSEQ multiplex PCR; TCRdb stores just in-frame clones and leaves some out. The D gene and trimming were derived from the DNA, and the V and J assignments and clone size from that table. In the table there are approximately 250,000 clones, about 83% of which are singletons. The data stem from a study of blood T cell repertoires in COVID-19. As for the study in general: Italy, Spain and the United States were the sources of the convalescent and acute COVID-19 samples.

The CDR3 has 15 residues. V shed 0 bases and J shed 1 base, with 6 bases lying between them. Germline V gene sequence: CDR1 MNHEY, CDR2 SVGAGI. This receptor was obtained from a woman aged 50 to 60 with acute or convalescent COVID-19. The genes are TRBV6-5 and TRBJ2-2, with D unclear. The sample taken for sequencing was peripheral blood. In DNA form, the CDR3 reads TGTGCCAGCAGTTACTCTAGTGGGAACACCGGGGAGCTGTTTTTT. It encodes CASSYSSGNTGELFF.